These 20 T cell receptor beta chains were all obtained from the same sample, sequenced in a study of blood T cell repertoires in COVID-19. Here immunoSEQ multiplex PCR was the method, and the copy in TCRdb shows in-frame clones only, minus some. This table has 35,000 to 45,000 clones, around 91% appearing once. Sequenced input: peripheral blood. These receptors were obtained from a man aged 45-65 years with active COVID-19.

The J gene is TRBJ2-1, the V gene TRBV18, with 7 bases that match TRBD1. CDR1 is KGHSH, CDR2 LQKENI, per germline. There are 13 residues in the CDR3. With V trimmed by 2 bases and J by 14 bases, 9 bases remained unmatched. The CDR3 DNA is TGTGCCAGCTCACCAGACTTAACAGGGGTCGAGTTCTTC. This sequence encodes CASSPDLTGVEFF. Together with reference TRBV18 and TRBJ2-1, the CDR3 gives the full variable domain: NAGVMQNPRHLVRRRGQEARLRCSPMKGHSHVYWYRQLPEEGLKFMVYLQKENIIDESGMPKERFSAEFPKEGPSILRIQQVVRGDSAAYFCASSPDLTGVEFFGPGTRLTVL.

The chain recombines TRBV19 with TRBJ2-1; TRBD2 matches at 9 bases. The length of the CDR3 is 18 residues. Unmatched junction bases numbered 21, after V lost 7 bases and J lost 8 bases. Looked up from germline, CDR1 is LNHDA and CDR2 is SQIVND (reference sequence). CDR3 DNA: TGTGCCAGTATATGGCATAGCGAGCGGCGGGAGGGGCCCCATGAGCAGTTCTTC. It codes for CASIWHSERREGPHEQFF.

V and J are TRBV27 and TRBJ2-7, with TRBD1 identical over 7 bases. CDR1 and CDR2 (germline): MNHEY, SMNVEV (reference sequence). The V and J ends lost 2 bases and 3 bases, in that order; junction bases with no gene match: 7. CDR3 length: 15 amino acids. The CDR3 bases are TGTGCCAGCAGTTTAACCCGGGACAGCAACTACGAGCAGTACTTC. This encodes CASSLTRDSNYEQYF.

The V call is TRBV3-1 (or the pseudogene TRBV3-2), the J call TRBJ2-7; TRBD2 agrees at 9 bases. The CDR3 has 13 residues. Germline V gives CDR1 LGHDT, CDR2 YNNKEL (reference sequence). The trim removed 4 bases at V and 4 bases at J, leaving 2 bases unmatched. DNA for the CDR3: TGTGCCAGCAGCCGCGGGAGGGGGTACGAGCAGTACTTC. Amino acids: CASSRGRGYEQYF.

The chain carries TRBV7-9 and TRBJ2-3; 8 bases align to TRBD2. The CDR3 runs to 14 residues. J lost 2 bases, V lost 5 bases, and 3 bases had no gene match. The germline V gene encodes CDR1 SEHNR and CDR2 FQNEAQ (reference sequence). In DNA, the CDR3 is TGTGCCAGCAGCCTTAGCGGGAACACAGATACGCAGTATTTT. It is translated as CASSLSGNTDTQYF.

CDR3 DNA sequence: TGTGCCAGCTCACGTAGCCCGACTAGCGGGAACTACAATGAGCAGTTCTTC. Protein sequence: CASSRSPTSGNYNEQFF. The rearrangement joins TRBV18 to TRBJ2-1; 11 nucleotides align to TRBD2. The ends lost 4 bases at V and 3 bases at J; junction bases unmatched: 8. CDR1 and CDR2 (germline): KGHSH, LQKENI. The CDR3 totals 17 residues.

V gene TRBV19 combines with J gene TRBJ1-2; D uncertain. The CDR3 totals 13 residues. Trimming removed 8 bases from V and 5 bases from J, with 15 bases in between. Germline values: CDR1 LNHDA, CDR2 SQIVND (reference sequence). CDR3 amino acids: CASGGPSWYGYTF. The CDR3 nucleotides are TGTGCCAGTGGAGGTCCGTCCTGGTATGGCTACACCTTC.

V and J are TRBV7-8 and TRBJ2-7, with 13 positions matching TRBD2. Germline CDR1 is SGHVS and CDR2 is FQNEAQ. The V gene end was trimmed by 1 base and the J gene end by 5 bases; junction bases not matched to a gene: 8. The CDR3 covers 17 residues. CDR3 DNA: TGTGCCAGCAGCTTAGTCGGGACTAGCGGGACACTCAACGAGCAGTACTTC. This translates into CASSLVGTSGTLNEQYF.

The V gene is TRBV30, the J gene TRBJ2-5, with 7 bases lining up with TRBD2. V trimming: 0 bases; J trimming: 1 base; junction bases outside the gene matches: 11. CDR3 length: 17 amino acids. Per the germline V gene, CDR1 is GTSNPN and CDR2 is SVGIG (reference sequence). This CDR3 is CAWSVGGGEGSQETQYF. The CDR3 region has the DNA TGTGCCTGGAGTGTGGGTGGTGGGGAGGGGTCCCAAGAGACCCAGTACTTC.

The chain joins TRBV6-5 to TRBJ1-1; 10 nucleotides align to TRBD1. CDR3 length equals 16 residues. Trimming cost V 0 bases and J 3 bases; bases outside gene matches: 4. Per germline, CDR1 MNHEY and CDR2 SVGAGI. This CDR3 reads CASSYSWTGGDTEAFF. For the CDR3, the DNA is TGTGCCAGCAGTTACTCCTGGACAGGGGGAGACACTGAAGCTTTCTTT.

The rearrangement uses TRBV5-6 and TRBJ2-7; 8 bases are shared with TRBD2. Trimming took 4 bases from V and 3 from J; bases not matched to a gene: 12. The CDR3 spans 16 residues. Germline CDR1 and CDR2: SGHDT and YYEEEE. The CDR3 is CASSRRTVAGHYEQYF. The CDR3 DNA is TGTGCCAGCAGCCGGAGGACTGTAGCGGGACACTACGAGCAGTACTTC.

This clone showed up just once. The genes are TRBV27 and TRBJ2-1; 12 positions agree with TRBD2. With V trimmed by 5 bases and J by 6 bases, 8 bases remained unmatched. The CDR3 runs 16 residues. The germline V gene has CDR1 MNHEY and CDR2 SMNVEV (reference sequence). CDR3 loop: CASSTRLAGVGNEQFF. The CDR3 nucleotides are TGTGCCAGCAGTACCCGACTAGCGGGAGTGGGCAATGAGCAGTTCTTC.

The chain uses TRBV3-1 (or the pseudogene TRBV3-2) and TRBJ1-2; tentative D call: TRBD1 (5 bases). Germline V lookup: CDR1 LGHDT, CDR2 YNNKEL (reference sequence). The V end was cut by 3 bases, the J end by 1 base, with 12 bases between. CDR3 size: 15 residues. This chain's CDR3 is CASSHKGTVNYGYTF. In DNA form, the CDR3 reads TGTGCCAGCAGCCATAAGGGGACTGTTAACTATGGCTACACCTTC.

CDR3 protein: CAGGERDTGELFF. The CDR3 DNA follows: TGTGCCGGGGGGGAGAGGGACACCGGGGAGCTGTTTTTT. The rearrangement uses TRBV6-5 and TRBJ2-2; 7 bases are a match to TRBD2. CDR3 length: 13 residues. Trimming took 11 bases from V and 3 from J; bases not matched to a gene: 6. The germline gives CDR1 MNHEY, CDR2 SVGAGI.

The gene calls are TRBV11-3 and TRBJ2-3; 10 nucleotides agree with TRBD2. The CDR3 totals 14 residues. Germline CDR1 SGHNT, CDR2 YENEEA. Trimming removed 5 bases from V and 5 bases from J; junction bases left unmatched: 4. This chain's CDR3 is CASSPRLAGDTQYF. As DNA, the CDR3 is TGTGCCAGCAGCCCCCGACTAGCGGGAGATACGCAGTATTTT.

CDR3 region: CASSQVGASGRRSDTQYF. The CDR3 DNA reads as TGTGCCAGCAGCCAAGTTGGGGCTAGCGGGAGGAGATCAGATACGCAGTATTTT. The chain is built from TRBV14 and TRBJ2-3, with 11 bases matching TRBD2. Looked up from germline, CDR1 is SGHDN and CDR2 is FVKESK. After removal of 1 base from V and 4 bases from J, the junction contained 10 bases not matched to a gene. The CDR3 has 18 residues.

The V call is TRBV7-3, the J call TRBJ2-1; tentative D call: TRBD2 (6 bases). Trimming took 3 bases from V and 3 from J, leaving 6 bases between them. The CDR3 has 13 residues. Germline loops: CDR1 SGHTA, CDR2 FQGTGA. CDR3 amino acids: CASSLGLYNEQFF. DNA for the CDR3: TGTGCCAGCAGCTTGGGACTCTACAATGAGCAGTTCTTC.

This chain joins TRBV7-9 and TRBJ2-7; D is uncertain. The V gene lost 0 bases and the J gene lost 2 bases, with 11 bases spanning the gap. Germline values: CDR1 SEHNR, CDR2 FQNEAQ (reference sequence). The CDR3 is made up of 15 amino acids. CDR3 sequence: CASSLAGQAPYEQYF. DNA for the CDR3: TGTGCCAGCAGCTTAGCGGGTCAGGCACCCTACGAGCAGTACTTC.

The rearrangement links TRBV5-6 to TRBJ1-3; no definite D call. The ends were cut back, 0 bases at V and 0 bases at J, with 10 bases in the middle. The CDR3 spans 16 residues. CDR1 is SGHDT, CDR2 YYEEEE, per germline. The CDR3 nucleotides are TGTGCCAGCAGCTTGGGACAACCCTTCTCTGGAAACACCATATATTTT. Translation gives CASSLGQPFSGNTIYF.

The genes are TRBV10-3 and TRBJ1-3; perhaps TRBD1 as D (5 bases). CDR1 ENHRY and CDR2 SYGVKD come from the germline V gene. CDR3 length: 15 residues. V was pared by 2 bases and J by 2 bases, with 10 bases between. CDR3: CAISEPDRPGNTIYF. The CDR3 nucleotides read TGTGCCATCAGTGAGCCCGACAGACCTGGAAACACCATATATTTT.